The clone carrying this TCR beta chain was counted only a few times. What it recognizes is unknown. V lost 5 bases, J lost 3 bases, and 8 bases stayed unmatched. There are 16 residues in the CDR3. The germline gives CDR1 SGHTA, CDR2 FQGNSA. The data belong to a study of post-analysis software for immune sequencing data. Every TCR beta cDNA library bore unique molecular identifiers. MiXCR was run by TCRdb on the PCR reads, yielding one entry per CDR3 protein. The sample gives fewer than 850,000 distinct CDR3 sequences, around 27% of which show up once; approximately 0.6% is in the top ten. General observations from the study: Patients had higher frequencies than controls of five TRBV segments, including TRBV5-6, TRBV5-1 and TRBV20-1.

Sample: blood. The chain is built from TRBV7-2 and TRBJ2-1, with 9 nucleotides matching TRBD2. The source is a girl between 10 and 17 years old with multiple sclerosis. The CDR3 reads CASSTPLAGYYNEQFF. In DNA form, the CDR3 reads TGTGCCAGCAGCACACCTCTAGCGGGGTACTACAATGAGCAGTTCTTC.